This T cell receptor beta chain was identified in a study of blood T cell repertoires in COVID-19. The wider study: The origin of the acute and convalescent COVID-19 samples was the United States, Italy and Spain.

Per the original methods: The assay estimated nucleated cells by amplifying reference gene primers. TCRdb's copy holds only in-frame clones and misses some; the assay was immunoSEQ multiplex PCR. Clone size and the V and J calls come from that table; the DNA yielded D and trimming. This sample has more than 200,000 clones, with over 75% found just once. J was trimmed by 3 bases and V by 4 bases; bases with no gene match: 4. This CDR3 spans 13 amino acids. CDR1 is SGHRS and CDR2 is YFSETQ in the germline V gene. The clonotype originates from a human donor in a cohort sampled during active COVID-19. Sequencing input: peripheral blood. The chain employs TRBV5-1 and TRBJ2-7, with TRBD2 matching 7 bases. This CDR3 reads CASSPGGGYEQYF. The DNA of the CDR3 is TGCGCCAGCAGCCCAGGCGGGGGCTACGAGCAGTACTTC.